The next 12 T cell receptor beta chains were all read from a single sample in a study of CXCR3-negative and CXCR3-positive naive CD8 T cells. With UMI labels, 5' RACE was used to prepare the TRB cDNA libraries. TCRdb re-called the 5' RACE reads and shows each CDR3 protein once, DNA omitted. In total, the table holds 130,000 or so distinct CDR3 sequences. The sample consisted of naive CXCR3- CD8+ T cells from blood. The sample's subset: CD45RO-CCR7+CD27+CD95- naive CD8+ T cells lacking CXCR3 (TNR3-). The receptors derive from a human donor in good health. Some clones in this sample may be carry-over from other donors' samples.

This rearrangement joins TRBV29-1 to TRBJ1-3. The germline V gene encodes CDR1 SQVTM and CDR2 ANQGSEA. The CDR3 is made up of 14 amino acids. Here the CDR3 reads CSASSEEAGNTIYF. The complete variable domain, with remaining parts taken from reference TRBV29-1 and TRBJ1-3, reads SAVISQKPSRDICQRGTSLTIQCQVDSQVTMMFWYRQQPGQSLTLIATANQGSEATYESGFVIDKFPISRPNLTFSTLTVSNMSPEDSSIYLCSASSEEAGNTIYFGEGSWLTVV.

The chain couples TRBV2 to TRBJ2-1; TCRdb indicates TRBD1, and absent DNA this call remains unverified. Per the germline V gene, CDR1 is SNHLY and CDR2 is FYNNEI. The CDR3 is made up of 15 amino acids. The CDR3 sequence: CASNRDTGSYNEQFF. The complete variable domain, with remaining parts taken from reference TRBV2 and TRBJ2-1, reads EPEVTQTPSHQVTQMGQEVILRCVPISNHLYFYWYRQILGQKVEFLVSFYNNEISEKSEIFDDQFSVERPDGSNFTLKIRSTKLEDSAMYFCASNRDTGSYNEQFFGPGTRLTVL.

J is TRBJ2-5 and V is TRBV6-2 or TRBV6-3; there is no DNA to check the TCRdb D call of TRBD2. Germline values: CDR1 MNHEY, CDR2 SVGEGT. The CDR3 totals 16 residues. This chain's CDR3 is CASSSPTSGGYETQYF.

V gene TRBV2 combines with J gene TRBJ2-3; TCRdb reports TRBD2, a call that lacks DNA to check it against. Germline V gene sequence: CDR1 SNHLY, CDR2 FYNNEI. The CDR3 totals 17 residues. CDR3: CASSDDRGGAARDTQYF.

The V and J genes are TRBV7-9 and TRBJ2-3. The CDR3 has 13 amino acids. Germline values: CDR1 SEHNR, CDR2 FQNEAQ (reference sequence). This chain's CDR3 is CASSSTSTDTQYF.

This chain uses TRBV7-2 with TRBJ2-2. This CDR3 region has 11 residues. CDR1 SGHTA and CDR2 FQGNSA come from the germline V gene. The CDR3 region is CASSPSGELFF.

The chain employs TRBV5-1 and TRBJ2-7; TCRdb indicates TRBD1, and absent DNA this call remains unverified. CDR3 length equals 14 residues. Germline CDR1 SGHRS, CDR2 YFSETQ. CDR3 protein: CASSLEGGSYEQYF.

The V gene is TRBV11-2, the J gene TRBJ1-2; TCRdb's D call, TRBD1, is unchecked because there is no DNA. Germline V gives CDR1 SGHAT, CDR2 FQNNGV. The CDR3 runs to 15 residues. The CDR3 sequence is CASSQTGGLTYGYTF.

The genes are TRBV12-5 and TRBJ1-4. Germline CDR1 is LGHNT and CDR2 is FRNRAP. This CDR3 comprises 13 residues. CDR3: CASEGATNEKLFF.

CDR3 region: CASSSRAGSYEQYF. The genes are TRBV28 and TRBJ2-7; TCRdb calls TRBD2, which cannot be checked without DNA. CDR1 MDHEN and CDR2 SYDVKM come from the germline V gene. The CDR3 is made up of 14 amino acids.

The chain has TRBV7-8 and TRBJ2-2; TCRdb returns TRBD2, unconfirmable since there is no DNA. The germline V gene has CDR1 SGHVS and CDR2 FQNEAQ. This CDR3 comprises 12 residues. The CDR3 reads CASSQARPELFF.

The chain has TRBV4-3 and TRBJ2-2; TCRdb designates TRBD1, a call that cannot be tested without DNA. This CDR3 has 16 residues. Germline CDR1 LGHNA, CDR2 YSLEER. The CDR3 protein is CASSQVVGGRAGELFF.